The clone carrying this T cell receptor (beta chain) was counted a few times. Its antigen remains unknown. This entry belongs to a study of blood T cells in healthy people across ages. Study outcomes and limitations: Versus aged donors, long-lived donors had higher diversity and more naive CD4+ cells.

Germline CDR1 and CDR2: MDHEN and SYDVKM. V gave up 5 bases and J gave up 9 bases; unmatched junction bases: 10. The CDR3 is 14 amino acids. Alongside a J-beta primer mix, a sample-barcoded 5' primer served in a second PCR lasting about 7 to 11 cycles. Individual samples furnished no less than 2.5 million CDR3-containing paired-end reads apiece. A single record per CDR3 protein comes from TCRdb applying MiXCR to the 5' RACE reads. The table includes approximately 1,700,000 distinct CDR3 sequences, around 42% detected once. Sequencing was done on a sample of blood. The TCR comes from a human donor in good health. V usage is TRBV28 and J usage is TRBJ2-3, with 8 bases matching TRBD1. CDR3 in amino acids: CASSESRGLWTQYF. CDR3 bases: TGTGCCAGCAGTGAGTCCAGGGGGCTTTGGACGCAGTATTTT.